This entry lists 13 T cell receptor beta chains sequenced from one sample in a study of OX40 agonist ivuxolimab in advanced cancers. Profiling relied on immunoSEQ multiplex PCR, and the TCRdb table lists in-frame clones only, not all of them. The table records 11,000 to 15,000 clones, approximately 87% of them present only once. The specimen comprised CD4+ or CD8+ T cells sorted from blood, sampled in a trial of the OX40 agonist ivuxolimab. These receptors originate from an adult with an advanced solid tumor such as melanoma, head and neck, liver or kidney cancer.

CDR3 sequence: CASSANRGPLVNYGYTF. DNA of the CDR3: TGCGCCAGCAGCGCGAACAGGGGGCCCCTGGTGAACTATGGCTACACCTTC. The chain combines TRBV5-1 with TRBJ1-2; TRBD1 aligns across 9 bases. The length of the CDR3 is 17 residues. V lost 4 bases, J lost 2 bases, and 12 bases stayed unmatched. CDR1 SGHRS and CDR2 YFSETQ come from the germline V gene.

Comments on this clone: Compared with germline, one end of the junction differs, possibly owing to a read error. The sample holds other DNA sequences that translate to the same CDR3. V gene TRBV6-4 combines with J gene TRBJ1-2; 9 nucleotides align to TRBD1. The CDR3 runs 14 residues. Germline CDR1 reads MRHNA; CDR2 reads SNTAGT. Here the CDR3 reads CASSSGQGGDGYTF. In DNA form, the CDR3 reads TGTGCCAGCAGTTCGGGACAGGGAGGAGATGGTTACACCTTC.

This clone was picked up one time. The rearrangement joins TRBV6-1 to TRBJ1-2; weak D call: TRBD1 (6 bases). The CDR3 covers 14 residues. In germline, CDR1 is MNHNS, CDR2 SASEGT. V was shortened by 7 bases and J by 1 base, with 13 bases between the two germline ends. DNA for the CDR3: TGTGCCAGCAAAGGGGGGGCAAATAACTATGGCTACACCTTC. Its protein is CASKGGANNYGYTF.

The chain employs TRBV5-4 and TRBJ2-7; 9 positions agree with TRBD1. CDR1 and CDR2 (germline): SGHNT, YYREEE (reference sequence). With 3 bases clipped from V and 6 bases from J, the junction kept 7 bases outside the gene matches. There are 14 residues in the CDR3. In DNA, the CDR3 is TGTGCCAGCAGCTCGGCGGGACAGGGCCTCGAGCAGTACTTC. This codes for CASSSAGQGLEQYF.

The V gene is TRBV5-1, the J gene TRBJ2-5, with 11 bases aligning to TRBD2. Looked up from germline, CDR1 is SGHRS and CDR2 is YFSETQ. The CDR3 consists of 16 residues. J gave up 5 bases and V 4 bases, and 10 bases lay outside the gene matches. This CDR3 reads CASSVRLAGNRETQYF. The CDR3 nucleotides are TGCGCCAGCAGCGTACGACTAGCGGGGAACCGGGAGACCCAGTACTTC.

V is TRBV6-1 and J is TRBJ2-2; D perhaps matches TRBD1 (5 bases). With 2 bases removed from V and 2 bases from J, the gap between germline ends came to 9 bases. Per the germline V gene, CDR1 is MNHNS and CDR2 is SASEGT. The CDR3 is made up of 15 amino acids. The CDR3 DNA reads TGTGCCAGCAGTGAACAGGGCACTAACACCGGGGAGCTGTTTTTT. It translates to CASSEQGTNTGELFF.

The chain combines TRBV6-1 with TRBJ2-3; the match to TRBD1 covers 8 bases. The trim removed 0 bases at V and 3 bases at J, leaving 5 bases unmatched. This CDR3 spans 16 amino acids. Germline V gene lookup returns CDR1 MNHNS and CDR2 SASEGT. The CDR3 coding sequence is TGTGCCAGCAGTGAAGCTTGGACAGGGTTAACAGATACGCAGTATTTT. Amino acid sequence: CASSEAWTGLTDTQYF.

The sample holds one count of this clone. Here the CDR3 DNA reads TGTGCCAGCATTCGGACTAGCGGCTCCTACGAGCAGTACTTC. This translates into CASIRTSGSYEQYF. The rearrangement links TRBV7-2 to TRBJ2-7; 10 nucleotides align to TRBD2. The CDR3 covers 14 residues. After removal of 7 bases from V and 0 bases from J, the junction contained 3 bases not matched to a gene. Per germline, CDR1 SGHTA and CDR2 FQGNSA.

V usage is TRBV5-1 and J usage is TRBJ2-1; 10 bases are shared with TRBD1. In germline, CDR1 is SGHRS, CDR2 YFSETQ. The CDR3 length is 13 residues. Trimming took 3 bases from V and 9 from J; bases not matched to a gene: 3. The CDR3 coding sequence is TGCGCCAGCAGCTCCCGGGACAGGGGTGAGCAGTTCTTC. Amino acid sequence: CASSSRDRGEQFF.

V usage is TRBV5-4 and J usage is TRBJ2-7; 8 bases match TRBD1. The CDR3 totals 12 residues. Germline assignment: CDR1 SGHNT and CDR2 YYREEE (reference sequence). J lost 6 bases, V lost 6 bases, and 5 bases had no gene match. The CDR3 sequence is CASTIQGGEQYF. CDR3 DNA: TGTGCCAGCACCATACAGGGGGGCGAGCAGTACTTC.

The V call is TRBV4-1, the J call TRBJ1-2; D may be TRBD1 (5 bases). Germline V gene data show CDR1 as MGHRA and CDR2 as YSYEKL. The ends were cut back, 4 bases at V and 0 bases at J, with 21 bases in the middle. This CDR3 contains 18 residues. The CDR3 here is CASSLTLPGGNTNYGYTF. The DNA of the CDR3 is TGCGCCAGCAGCCTCACCCTCCCTGGGGGAAACACTAACTATGGCTACACCTTC.

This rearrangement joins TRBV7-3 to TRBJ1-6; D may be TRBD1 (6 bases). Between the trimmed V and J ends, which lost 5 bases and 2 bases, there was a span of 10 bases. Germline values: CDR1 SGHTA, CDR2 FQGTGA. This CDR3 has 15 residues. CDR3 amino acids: CASSQTGPYNSPLHF. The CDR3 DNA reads TGTGCCAGCAGCCAGACAGGTCCCTATAATTCACCCCTCCACTTT.

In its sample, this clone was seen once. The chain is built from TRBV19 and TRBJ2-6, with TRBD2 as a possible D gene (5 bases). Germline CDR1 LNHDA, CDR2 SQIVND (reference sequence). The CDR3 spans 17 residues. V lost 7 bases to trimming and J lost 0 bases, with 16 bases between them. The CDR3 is CASTRAPGISGANVLTF. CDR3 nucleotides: TGTGCCAGTACGAGGGCGCCGGGGATCTCTGGGGCCAACGTCCTGACTTTC. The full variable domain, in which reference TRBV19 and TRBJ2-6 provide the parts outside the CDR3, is DGGITQSPKYLFRKEGQNVTLSCEQNLNHDAMYWYRQDPGQGLRLIYYSQIVNDFQKGDIAEGYSVSREKKESFPLTVTSAQKNPTAFYLCASTRAPGISGANVLTFGAGSRLTVL.